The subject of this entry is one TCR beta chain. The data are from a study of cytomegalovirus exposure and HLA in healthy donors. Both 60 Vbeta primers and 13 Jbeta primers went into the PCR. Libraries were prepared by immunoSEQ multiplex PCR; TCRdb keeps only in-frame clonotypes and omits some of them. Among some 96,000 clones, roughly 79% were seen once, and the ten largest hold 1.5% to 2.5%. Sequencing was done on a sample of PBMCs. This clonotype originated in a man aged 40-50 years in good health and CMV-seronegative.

The CDR3 DNA sequence: TGTGCCAGCAGTGAAGAGGGACTTCAAGGGCAGCCCCAGCATTTT. Encoded protein: CASSEEGLQGQPQHF. The chain recombines TRBV6-1 with TRBJ1-5, with a possible D match to TRBD1 (5 bases). Germline V CDR1 and CDR2: MNHNS, SASEGT. V was cut by 1 base and J by 7 bases, with 14 bases left in between. The CDR3 covers 15 residues.